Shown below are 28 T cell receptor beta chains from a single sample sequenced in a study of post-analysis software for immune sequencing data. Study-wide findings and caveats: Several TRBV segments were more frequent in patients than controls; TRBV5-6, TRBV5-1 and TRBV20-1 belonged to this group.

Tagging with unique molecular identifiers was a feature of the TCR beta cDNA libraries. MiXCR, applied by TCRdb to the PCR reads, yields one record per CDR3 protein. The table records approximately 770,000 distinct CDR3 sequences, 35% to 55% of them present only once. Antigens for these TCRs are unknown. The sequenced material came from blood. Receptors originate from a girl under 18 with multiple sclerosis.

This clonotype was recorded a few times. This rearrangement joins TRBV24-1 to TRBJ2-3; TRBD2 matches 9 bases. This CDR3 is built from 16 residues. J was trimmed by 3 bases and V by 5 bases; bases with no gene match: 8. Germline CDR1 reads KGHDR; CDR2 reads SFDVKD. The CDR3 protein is CATSVAGVGSTDTQYF. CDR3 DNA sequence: TGTGCCACCAGTGTAGCGGGAGTAGGTAGTACAGATACGCAGTATTTT.

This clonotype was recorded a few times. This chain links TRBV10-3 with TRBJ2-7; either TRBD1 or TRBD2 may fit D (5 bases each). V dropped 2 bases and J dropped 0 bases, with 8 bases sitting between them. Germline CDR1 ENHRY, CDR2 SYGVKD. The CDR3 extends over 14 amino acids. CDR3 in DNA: TGTGCCATCAGTGAGGGGACGGTCTCCTACGAGCAGTACTTC. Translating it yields CAISEGTVSYEQYF.

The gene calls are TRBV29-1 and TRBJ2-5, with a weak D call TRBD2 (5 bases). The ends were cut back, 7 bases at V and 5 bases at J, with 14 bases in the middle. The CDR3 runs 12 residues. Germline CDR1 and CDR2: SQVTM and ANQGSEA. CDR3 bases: TGCAGCGCTTGGGCGGGTGGCGAGACCCAGTACTTC. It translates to CSAWAGGETQYF.

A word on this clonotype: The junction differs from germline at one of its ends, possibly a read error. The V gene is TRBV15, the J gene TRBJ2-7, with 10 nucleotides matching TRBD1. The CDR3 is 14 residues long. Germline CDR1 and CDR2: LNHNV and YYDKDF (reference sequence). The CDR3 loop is CATSVDRGLYERYF. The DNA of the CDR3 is TGTGCCACCAGCGTAGACAGGGGGCTCTACGAGCGGTACTTC.

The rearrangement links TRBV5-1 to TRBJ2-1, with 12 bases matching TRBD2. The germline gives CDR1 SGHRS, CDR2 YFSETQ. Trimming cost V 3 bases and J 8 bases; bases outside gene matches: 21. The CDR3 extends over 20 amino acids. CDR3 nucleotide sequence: TGCGCCAGCAGCTCCCCAGTCGTACCCCTAGCGGGAGGGCCTTGGGATGAGCAGTTCTTC. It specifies CASSSPVVPLAGGPWDEQFF.

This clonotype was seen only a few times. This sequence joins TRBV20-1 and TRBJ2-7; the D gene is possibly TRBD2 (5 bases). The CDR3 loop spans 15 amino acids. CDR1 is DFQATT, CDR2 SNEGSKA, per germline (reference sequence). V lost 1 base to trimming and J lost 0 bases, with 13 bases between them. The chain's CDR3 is CSARVSGLSSYEQYF. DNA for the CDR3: TGCAGTGCTAGAGTAAGCGGATTGAGCTCCTACGAGCAGTACTTC.

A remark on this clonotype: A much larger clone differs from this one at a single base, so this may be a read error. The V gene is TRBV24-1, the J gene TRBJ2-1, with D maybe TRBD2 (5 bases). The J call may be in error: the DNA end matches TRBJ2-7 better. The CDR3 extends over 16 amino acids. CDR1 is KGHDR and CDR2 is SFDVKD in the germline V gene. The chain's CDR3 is CATSDSMPSSYNEQYF. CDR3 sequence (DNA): TGTGCCACCAGTGATTCTATGCCTAGCTCCTACAATGAGCAGTACTTC.

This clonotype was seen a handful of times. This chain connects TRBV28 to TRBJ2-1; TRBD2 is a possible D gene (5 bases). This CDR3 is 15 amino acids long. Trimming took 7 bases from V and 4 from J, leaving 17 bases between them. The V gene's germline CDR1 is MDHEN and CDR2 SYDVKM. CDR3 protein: CASTRPDGLYNEQFF. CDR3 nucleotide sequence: TGTGCCAGCACTCGCCCGGACGGACTGTACAATGAGCAGTTCTTC.

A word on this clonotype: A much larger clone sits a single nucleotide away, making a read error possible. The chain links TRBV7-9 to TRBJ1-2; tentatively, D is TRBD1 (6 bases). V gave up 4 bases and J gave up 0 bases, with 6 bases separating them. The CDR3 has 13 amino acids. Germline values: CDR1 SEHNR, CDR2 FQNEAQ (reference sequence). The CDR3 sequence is CASSWGPNYGYTF. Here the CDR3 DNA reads TGTGCCAGCAGCTGGGGGCCTAACTATGGCTACACCTTC.

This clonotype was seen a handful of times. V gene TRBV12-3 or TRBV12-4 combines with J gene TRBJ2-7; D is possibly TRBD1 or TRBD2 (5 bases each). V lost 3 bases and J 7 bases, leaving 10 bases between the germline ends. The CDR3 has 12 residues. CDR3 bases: TGTGCCAGCAGTTTCCTGGGACGAGAGCAGTACTTC. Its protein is CASSFLGREQYF.

In nucleotides, the CDR3 is TGTGCCAGCACCCTGGAGGGCGAGCAGTACTTC. The encoded protein is CASTLEGEQYF. The chain recombines TRBV5-5 with TRBJ2-7, with a tentative D call TRBD2 (6 bases). From germline, CDR1 is SGHKS and CDR2 YYEKEE (reference sequence). Deletions cut 6 bases from V and 6 bases from J, with 10 bases between. The CDR3 runs 11 residues. The full variable domain, rest sourced from reference TRBV5-5 and TRBJ2-7, is DAGVTQSPTHLIKTRGQQVTLRCSPISGHKSVSWYQQVLGQGPQFIFQYYEKEERGRGNFPDRFSARQFPNYSSELNVNALLLGDSALYLCASTLEGEQYFGPGTRLTVT.

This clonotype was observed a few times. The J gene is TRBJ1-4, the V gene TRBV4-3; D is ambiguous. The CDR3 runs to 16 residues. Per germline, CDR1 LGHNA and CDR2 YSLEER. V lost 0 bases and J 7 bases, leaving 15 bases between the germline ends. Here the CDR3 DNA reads TGCGCCAGCAGCCAAGATAAGATTGCGACCTCTGAAAAACTGTTTTTT. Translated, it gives CASSQDKIATSEKLFF.

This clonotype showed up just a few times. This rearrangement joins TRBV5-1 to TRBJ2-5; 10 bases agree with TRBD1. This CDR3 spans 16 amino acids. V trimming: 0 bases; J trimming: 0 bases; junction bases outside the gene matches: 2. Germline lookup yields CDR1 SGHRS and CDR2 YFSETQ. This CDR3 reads CASSLGGTGDQETQYF. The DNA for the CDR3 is TGCGCCAGCAGCTTGGGAGGGACAGGGGACCAAGAGACCCAGTACTTC.

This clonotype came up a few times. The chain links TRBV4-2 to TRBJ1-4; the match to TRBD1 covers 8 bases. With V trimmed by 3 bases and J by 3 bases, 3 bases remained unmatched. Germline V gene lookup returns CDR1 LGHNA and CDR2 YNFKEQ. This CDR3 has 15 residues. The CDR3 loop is CASSHGTGSNEKLFF. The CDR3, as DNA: TGTGCCAGCAGCCACGGGACAGGTTCTAATGAAAAACTGTTTTTT.

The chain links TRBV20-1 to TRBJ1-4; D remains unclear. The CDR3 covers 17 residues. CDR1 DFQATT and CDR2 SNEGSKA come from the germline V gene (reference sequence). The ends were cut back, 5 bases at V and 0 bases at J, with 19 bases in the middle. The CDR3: CSASQISSLATNEKLFF. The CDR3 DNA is TGCAGTGCTTCGCAAATTTCAAGCCTTGCAACTAATGAAAAACTGTTTTTT.

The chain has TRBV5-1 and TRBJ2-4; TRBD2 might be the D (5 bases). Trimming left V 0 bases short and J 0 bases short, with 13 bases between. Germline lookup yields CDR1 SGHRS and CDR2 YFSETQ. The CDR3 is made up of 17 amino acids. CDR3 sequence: CASSLDGVHVAKNIQYF. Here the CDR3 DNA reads TGCGCCAGCAGCTTGGACGGGGTACACGTAGCCAAAAACATTCAGTACTTC.

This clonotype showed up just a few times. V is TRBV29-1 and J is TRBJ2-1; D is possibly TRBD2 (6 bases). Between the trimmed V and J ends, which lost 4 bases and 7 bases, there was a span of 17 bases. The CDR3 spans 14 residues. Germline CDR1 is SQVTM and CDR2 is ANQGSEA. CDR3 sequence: CSVGYIGSWNEQFF. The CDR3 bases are TGCAGCGTTGGCTATATCGGGAGTTGGAATGAGCAGTTCTTC.

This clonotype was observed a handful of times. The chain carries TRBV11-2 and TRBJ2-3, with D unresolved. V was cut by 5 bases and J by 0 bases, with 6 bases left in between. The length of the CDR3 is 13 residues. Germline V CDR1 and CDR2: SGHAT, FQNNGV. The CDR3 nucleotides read TGTGCCAGCAGCCCTATTAGCACAGATACGCAGTATTTT. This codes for CASSPISTDTQYF.

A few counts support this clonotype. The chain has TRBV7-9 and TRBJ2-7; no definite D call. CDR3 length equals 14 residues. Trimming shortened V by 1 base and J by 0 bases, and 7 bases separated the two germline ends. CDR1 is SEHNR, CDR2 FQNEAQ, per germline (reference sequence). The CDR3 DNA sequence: TGTGCCAGCAGCTTAGTTTCCCTCTCCTACGAGCAGTACTTC. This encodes CASSLVSLSYEQYF.

Here the CDR3 reads CASSLPTGNRNIQYF. CDR3 bases: TGTGCCAGCAGCTTACCGACAGGGAATAGGAACATTCAGTACTTC. V usage is TRBV11-2 and J usage is TRBJ2-4, with 7 bases identical to TRBD1. The germline V gene has CDR1 SGHAT and CDR2 FQNNGV. V dropped 2 bases and J dropped 7; count of bases not matched to a gene: 8. The CDR3 extends over 15 amino acids.

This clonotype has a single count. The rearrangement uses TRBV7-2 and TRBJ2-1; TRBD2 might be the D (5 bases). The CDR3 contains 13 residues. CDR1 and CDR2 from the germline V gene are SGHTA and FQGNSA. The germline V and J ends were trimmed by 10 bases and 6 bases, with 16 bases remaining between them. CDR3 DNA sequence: TGTGCCATCCGAAGAGGGCTGAGCAATGAGCAGTTCTTC. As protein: CAIRRGLSNEQFF.

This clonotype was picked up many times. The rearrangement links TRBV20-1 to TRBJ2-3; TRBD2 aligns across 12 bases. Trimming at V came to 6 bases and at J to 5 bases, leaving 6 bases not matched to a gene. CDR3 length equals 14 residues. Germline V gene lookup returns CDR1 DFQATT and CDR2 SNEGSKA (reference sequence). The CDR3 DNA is TGCAGTGCCCCGACTAGCGGGAGACAAGATACGCAGTATTTT. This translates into CSAPTSGRQDTQYF.

The DNA for the CDR3 is TGTGCCAGCAGCTTAAGTGACTTACTCGGGGAGCAGTTCTTC. Protein sequence: CASSLSDLLGEQFF. The rearrangement joins TRBV7-2 to TRBJ2-1; no clear D. Germline assignment: CDR1 SGHTA and CDR2 FQGNSA. The CDR3 loop spans 14 amino acids. V lost 2 bases and J lost 10, with 15 bases in between. The variable domain in full, completed from reference TRBV7-2 and TRBJ2-1, reads GAGVSQSPSNKVTEKGKDVELRCDPISGHTALYWYRQSLGQGLEFLIYFQGNSAPDKSGLPSDRFSAERTGGSVSTLTIQRTQQEDSAVYLCASSLSDLLGEQFFGPGTRLTVL.

In nucleotides, the CDR3 is TGTGCCAGCAGCTTAGTGACAGGTCGACCAGATACGCAGTATTTT. Translating it yields CASSLVTGRPDTQYF. The gene calls are TRBV7-8 and TRBJ2-3; weak D call: TRBD1 (6 bases). This CDR3 is built from 15 residues. V lost 1 base to trimming and J lost 4 bases, with 12 bases between them. CDR1 is SGHVS, CDR2 FQNEAQ, per germline.

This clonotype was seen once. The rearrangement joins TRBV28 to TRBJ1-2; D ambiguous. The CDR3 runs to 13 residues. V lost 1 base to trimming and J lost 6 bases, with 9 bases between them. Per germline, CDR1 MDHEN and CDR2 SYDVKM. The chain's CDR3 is CASSLYSSHGYTF. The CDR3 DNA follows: TGTGCCAGCAGTTTATATTCGTCGCATGGCTACACCTTC.

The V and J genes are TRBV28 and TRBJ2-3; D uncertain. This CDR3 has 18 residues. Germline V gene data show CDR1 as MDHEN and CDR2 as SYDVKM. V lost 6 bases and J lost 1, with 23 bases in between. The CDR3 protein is CASSRLTGPLAGTDTQYF. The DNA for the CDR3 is TGTGCCAGCAGCCGGTTAACCGGGCCTTTAGCAGGCACAGATACGCAGTATTTT. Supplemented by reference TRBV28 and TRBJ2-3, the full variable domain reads DVKVTQSSRYLVKRTGEKVFLECVQDMDHENMFWYRQDPGLGLRLIYFSYDVKMKEKGDIPEGYSVSREKKERFSLILESASTNQTSMYLCASSRLTGPLAGTDTQYFGPGTRLTVL.

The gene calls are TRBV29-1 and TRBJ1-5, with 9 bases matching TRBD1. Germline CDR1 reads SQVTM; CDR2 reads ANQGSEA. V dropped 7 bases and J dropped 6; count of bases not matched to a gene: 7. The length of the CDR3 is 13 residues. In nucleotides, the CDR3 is TGCAGCGCCGTCACAGGGGGCTCTCAGCCCCAGCATTTT. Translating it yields CSAVTGGSQPQHF.

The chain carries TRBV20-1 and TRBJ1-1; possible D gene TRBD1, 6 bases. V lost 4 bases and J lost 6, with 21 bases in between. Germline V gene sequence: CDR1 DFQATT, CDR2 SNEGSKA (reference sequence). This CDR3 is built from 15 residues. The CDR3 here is CSAINRVGVEAEAFF. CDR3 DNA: TGCAGTGCTATAAACAGGGTCGGTGTTGAGGCTGAAGCTTTCTTT.